This T cell receptor (beta chain) originates from a study of cytomegalovirus exposure and HLA in healthy donors. General observations from the study: Fewer N-insertions than the roughly 670-donor mean were reportedly shown by an Asian-associated ancestry cluster in a later analysis.

PCR involved 60 Vbeta and 13 Jbeta primers. TCRdb's table, derived via immunoSEQ multiplex PCR, lists solely in-frame clones and lacks some. This sample's table has fewer than 45,000 clones. A remark on this clone: Its antigen remains unknown.

The sample taken for sequencing was PBMCs. The receptor was derived from a woman aged 25 to 39 in good health and CMV-seronegative.

CDR3 sequence: CASSPLQGIDTEAFF. CDR3 DNA sequence: TGTGCCAGCTCACCACTCCAGGGGATAGACACTGAAGCTTTCTTT. This rearrangement joins TRBV18 to TRBJ1-1; perhaps TRBD1 as D (6 bases). Germline V CDR1 and CDR2: KGHSH, LQKENI. The CDR3 spans 15 residues. V lost 1 base and J 3 bases, leaving 12 bases between the germline ends.